This TCR beta chain was sequenced in a study of blood T cell repertoires in COVID-19. In its sample, this clone was seen once. Those enrolled, adults aged about 18 to 89 years, came from under 25 US areas. Recovery meant two consecutive negative NP/OP PCR tests, professional clearance, or resolved symptoms. Assay used: immunoSEQ multiplex PCR; TCRdb lists only in-frame clones, some missing. The sample contains 190,000 or so clones, 85% of which appear only once. This receptor was identified in a man aged 40-55 years who had recovered from COVID-19. The specimen sequenced was PBMCs or T cells enriched from blood (not recorded which).

CDR3 bases: TGTGCCAGCAGCCCCCATCCGGCGGAAGTGAACACCGGGGAGCTGTTTTTT. Protein product: CASSPHPAEVNTGELFF. The chain combines TRBV7-9 with TRBJ2-2; D unresolved. This CDR3 spans 17 amino acids. The V and J ends lost 5 bases and 1 base respectively, with 17 bases between them. Germline V CDR1 and CDR2: SEHNR, FQNEAQ (reference sequence).